This TCR beta chain was found in a study of T cells in women clearing cervical HPV infection. There are 16 residues in the CDR3. Per germline, CDR1 LNHDA and CDR2 SQIVND (reference sequence). TCR beta CDR3 amplified by multiplex PCR from approximately 1,100 ng genomic DNA. TCRdb keeps only in-frame clones here, not all; method: immunoSEQ multiplex PCR. This listing includes some 10,000 clones. All donors had a single incident cervical HPV16 infection, not prevalent. HPV was found by MY09/MY11 PCR and dot-blot genotyping. On this clone itself: With the read ending 3 residues before the CDR3 end, the germline J gene is used to fill in that end.

J is TRBJ2-3 and V is TRBV19; TRBD2 agrees at 7 bases. The receptor was derived from a woman between 18 and 69 years old with a cervical HPV16 infection that either progressed to CIN3+ or cleared (not recorded which). Sequencing was done on a sample of blood buffy coat. The CDR3 spells CASSIGLAEHQETQYF. CDR3 DNA (partial): TGTGCCAGTAGTATAGGGCTAGCGGAGCACCAAGAGACG.